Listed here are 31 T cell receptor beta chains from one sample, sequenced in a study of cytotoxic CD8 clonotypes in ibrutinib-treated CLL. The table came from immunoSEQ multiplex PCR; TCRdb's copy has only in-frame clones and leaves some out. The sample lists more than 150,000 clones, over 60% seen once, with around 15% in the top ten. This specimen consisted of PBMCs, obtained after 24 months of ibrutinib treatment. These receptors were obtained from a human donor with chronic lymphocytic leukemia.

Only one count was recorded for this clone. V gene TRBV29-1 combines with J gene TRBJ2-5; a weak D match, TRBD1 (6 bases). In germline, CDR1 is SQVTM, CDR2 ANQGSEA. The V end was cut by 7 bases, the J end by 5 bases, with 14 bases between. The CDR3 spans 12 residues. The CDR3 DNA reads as TGCAGCGATGTGGGGGCCGGGGAGACCCAGTACTTC. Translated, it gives CSDVGAGETQYF.

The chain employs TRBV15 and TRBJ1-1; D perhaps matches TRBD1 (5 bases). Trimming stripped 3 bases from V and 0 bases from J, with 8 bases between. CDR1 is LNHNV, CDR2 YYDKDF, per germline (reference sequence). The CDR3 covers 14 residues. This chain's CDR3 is CATSRGRVNTEAFF. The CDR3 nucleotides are TGTGCCACCAGCAGGGGGCGGGTGAACACTGAAGCTTTCTTT.

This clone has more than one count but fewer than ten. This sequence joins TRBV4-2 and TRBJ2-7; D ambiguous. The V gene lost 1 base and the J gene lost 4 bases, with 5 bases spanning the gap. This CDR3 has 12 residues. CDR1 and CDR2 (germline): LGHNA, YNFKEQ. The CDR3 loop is CASSQVGYEQYF. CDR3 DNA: TGTGCCAGCAGCCAAGTAGGGTACGAGCAGTACTTC.

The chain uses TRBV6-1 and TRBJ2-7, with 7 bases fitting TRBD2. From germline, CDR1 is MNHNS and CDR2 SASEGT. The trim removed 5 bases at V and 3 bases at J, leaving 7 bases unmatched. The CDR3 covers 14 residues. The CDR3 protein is CASSLQRGYYEQYF. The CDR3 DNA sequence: TGTGCCAGCAGTCTACAGCGGGGATACTACGAGCAGTACTTC.

DNA of the CDR3: TGCAGCGTTGAAGATGAATGGGGCTATGGCTACACCTTC. This encodes CSVEDEWGYGYTF. This chain uses TRBV29-1 with TRBJ1-2, with unresolved D. Germline assignment: CDR1 SQVTM and CDR2 ANQGSEA. The CDR3 totals 13 residues. V gave up 0 bases and J gave up 4 bases, with 9 bases separating them.

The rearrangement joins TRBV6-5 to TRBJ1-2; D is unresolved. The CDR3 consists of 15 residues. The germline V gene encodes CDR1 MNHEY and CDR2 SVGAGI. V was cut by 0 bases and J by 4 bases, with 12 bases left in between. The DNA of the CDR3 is TGTGCCAGCAGTTACTCGAGGCAGGCCCTCTATGGCTACACCTTC. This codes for CASSYSRQALYGYTF.

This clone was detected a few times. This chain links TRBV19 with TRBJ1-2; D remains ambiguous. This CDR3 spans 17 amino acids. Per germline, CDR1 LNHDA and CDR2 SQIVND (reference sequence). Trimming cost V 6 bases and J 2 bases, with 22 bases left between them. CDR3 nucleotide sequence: TGTGCCAGTAGCGGGGATTTAACCATCCGACTGAACTATGGCTACACCTTC. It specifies CASSGDLTIRLNYGYTF.

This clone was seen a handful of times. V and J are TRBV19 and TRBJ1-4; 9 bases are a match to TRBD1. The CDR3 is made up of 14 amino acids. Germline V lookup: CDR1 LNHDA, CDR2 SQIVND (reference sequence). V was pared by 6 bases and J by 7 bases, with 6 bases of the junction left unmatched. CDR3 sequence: CASSRDRASEKLFF. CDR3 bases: TGTGCCAGTAGCCGGGACAGGGCGTCTGAAAAACTGTTTTTT.

CDR3 in amino acids: CASSSTGTVQYNEQFF. The CDR3 coding sequence is TGTGCCAGCAGTTCGACCGGGACCGTCCAATACAATGAGCAGTTCTTC. This sequence joins TRBV28 and TRBJ2-1, with D perhaps assigned TRBD1 or TRBD2 (5 bases each). The germline V and J ends were trimmed by 4 bases and 4 bases, with 17 bases remaining between them. There are 16 residues in the CDR3. Germline CDR1 MDHEN, CDR2 SYDVKM.

The CDR3 coding sequence is TGTGCCAGCAGCGCTAGCGGGAGGGCAACCACCGGGGAGCTGTTTTTT. Translated: CASSASGRATTGELFF. The rearrangement links TRBV9 to TRBJ2-2; TRBD2 matches 12 bases. The V gene end was trimmed by 3 bases and the J gene end by 4 bases; junction bases not matched to a gene: 4. CDR1 is SGDLS and CDR2 is YYNGEE in the germline V gene. There are 16 residues in the CDR3.

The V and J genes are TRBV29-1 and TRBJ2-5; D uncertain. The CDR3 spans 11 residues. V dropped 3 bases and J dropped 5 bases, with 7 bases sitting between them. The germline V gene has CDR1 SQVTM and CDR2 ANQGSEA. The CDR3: CSVDWRETQYF. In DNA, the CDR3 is TGCAGCGTTGATTGGCGTGAGACCCAGTACTTC.

The CDR3 DNA sequence: TGTGCCAGTAGTATCCGGGACAACGTGGCCTACGAGCAGTACTTC. Translating gives CASSIRDNVAYEQYF. The rearrangement links TRBV19 to TRBJ2-7, with D tentatively TRBD1 (6 bases). The germline CDR1 and CDR2 sequences are LNHDA and SQIVND (reference sequence). The length of the CDR3 is 15 residues. V lost 3 bases to trimming and J lost 2 bases, with 14 bases between them.

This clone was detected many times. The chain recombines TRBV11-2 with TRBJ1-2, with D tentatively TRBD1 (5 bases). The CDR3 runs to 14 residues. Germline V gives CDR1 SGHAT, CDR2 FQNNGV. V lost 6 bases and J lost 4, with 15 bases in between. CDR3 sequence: CASSRDPAGYGYTF. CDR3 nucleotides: TGTGCCAGCAGTCGGGACCCGGCTGGCTATGGCTACACCTTC.

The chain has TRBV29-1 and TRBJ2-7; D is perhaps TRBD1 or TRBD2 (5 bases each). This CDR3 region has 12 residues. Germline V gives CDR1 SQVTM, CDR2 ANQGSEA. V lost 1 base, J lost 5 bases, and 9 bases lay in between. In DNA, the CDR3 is TGCAGCGTTGAAGTCTTGGGGGACGAGCAGTACTTC. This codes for CSVEVLGDEQYF.

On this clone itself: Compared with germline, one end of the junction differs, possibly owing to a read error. CDR3 sequence: CVSHPFAGSYNEQFF. The CDR3 DNA reads as TGTGTCAGCCACCCCTTTGCGGGGAGCTACAATGAGCAGTTCTTC. The chain employs TRBV6-1 and TRBJ2-1; perhaps TRBD2 as D (6 bases). The CDR3 has 15 amino acids. Germline lookup yields CDR1 MNHNS and CDR2 SASEGT.

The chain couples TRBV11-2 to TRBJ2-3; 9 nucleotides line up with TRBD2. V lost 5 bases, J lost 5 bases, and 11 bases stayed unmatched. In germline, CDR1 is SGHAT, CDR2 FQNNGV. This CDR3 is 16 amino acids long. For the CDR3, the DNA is TGTGCCAGCAGCGTCTTAGCGGGAGTAAAAAGAGATACGCAGTATTTT. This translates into CASSVLAGVKRDTQYF.

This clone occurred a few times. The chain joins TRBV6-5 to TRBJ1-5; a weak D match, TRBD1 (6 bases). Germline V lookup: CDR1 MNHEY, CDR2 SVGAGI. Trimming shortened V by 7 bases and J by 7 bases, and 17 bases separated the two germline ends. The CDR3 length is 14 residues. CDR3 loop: CASKTGQYDQPQHF. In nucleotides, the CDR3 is TGTGCCAGCAAAACAGGACAGTATGACCAGCCCCAGCATTTT.

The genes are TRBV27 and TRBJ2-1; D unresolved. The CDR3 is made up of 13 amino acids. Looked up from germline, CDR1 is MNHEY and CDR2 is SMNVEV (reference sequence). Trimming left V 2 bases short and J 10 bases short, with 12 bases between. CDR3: CASSLTRDGEQFF. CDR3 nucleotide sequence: TGTGCCAGCAGTTTAACCCGAGACGGAGAGCAGTTCTTC.

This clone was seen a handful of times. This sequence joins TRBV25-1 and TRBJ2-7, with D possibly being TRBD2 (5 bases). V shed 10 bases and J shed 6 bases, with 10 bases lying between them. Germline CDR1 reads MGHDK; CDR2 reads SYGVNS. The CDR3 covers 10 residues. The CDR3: CATRAGEQYF. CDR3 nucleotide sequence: TGTGCCACCCGGGCGGGCGAGCAGTACTTC.

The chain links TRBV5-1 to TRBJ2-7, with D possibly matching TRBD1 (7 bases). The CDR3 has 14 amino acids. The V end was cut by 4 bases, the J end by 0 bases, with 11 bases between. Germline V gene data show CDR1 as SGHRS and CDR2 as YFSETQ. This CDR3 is CASSGQGGSYEQYF. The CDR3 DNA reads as TGCGCCAGCAGCGGGCAGGGGGGCTCCTACGAGCAGTACTTC.

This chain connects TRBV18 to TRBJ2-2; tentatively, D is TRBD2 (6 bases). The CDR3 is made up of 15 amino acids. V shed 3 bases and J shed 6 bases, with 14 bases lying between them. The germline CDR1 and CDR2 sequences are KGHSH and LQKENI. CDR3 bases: TGTGCCAGCTCACCGGGCGGAGGGTTAGCCGGGGAGCTGTTTTTT. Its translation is CASSPGGGLAGELFF. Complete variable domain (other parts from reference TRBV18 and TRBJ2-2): NAGVMQNPRHLVRRRGQEARLRCSPMKGHSHVYWYRQLPEEGLKFMVYLQKENIIDESGMPKERFSAEFPKEGPSILRIQQVVRGDSAAYFCASSPGGGLAGELFFGEGSRLTVL.

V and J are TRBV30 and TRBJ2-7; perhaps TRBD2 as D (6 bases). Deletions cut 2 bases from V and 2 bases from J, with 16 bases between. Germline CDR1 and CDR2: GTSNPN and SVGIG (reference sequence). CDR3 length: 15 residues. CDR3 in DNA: TGTGCCTGGAGTCCCCCGGACTATCCCGCCTACGAGCAGTACTTC. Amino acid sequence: CAWSPPDYPAYEQYF.

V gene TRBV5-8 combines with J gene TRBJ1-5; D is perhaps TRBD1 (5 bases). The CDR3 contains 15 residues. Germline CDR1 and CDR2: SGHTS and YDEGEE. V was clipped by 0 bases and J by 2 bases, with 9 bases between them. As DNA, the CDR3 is TGTGCCAGCAGCTTGGTGATGGGGGGCAATCAGCCCCAGCATTTT. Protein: CASSLVMGGNQPQHF.

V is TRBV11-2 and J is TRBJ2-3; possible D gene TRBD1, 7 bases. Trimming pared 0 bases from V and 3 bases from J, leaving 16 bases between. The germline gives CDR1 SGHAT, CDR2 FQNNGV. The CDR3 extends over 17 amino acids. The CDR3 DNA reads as TGTGCCAGCAGCTTAGATGAATGGGGGGACAGTACAGATACGCAGTATTTT. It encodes CASSLDEWGDSTDTQYF.

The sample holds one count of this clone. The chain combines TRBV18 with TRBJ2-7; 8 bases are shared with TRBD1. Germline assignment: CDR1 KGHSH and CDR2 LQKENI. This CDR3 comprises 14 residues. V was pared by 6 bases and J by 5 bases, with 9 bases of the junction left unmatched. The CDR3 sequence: CASSETGVRDEQYF. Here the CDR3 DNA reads TGTGCCAGCTCCGAGACAGGGGTAAGGGACGAGCAGTACTTC. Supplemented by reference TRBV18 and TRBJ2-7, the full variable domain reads NAGVMQNPRHLVRRRGQEARLRCSPMKGHSHVYWYRQLPEEGLKFMVYLQKENIIDESGMPKERFSAEFPKEGPSILRIQQVVRGDSAAYFCASSETGVRDEQYFGPGTRLTVT.

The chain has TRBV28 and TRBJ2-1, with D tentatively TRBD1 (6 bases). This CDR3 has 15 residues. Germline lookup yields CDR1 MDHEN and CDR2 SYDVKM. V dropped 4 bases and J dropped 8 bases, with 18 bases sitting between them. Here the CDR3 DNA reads TGTGCCAGCAGTTCCGGGACAACTTATCCCCATGAGCAGTTCTTC. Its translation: CASSSGTTYPHEQFF.

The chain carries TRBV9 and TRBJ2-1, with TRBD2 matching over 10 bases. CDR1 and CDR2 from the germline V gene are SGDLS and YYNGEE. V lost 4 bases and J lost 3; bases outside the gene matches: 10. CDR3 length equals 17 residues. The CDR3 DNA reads TGTGCCAGCAGCTTAAGCGGGAGGGCCTCTCTCTACAATGAGCAGTTCTTC. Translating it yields CASSLSGRASLYNEQFF.

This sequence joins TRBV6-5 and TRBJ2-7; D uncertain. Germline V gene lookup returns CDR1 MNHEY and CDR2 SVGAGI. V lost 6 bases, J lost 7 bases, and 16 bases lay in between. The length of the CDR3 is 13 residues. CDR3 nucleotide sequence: TGTGCCAGCAGCACCGGACCCGTCGGGGAGCAGTACTTC. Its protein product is CASSTGPVGEQYF.

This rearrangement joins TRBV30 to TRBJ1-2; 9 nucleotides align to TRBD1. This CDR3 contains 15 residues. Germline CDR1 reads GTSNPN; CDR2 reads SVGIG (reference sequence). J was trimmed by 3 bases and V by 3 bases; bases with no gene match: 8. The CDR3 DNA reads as TGTGCCTGGAGGCCCTGGACAGGGGAAGACTATGGCTACACCTTC. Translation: CAWRPWTGEDYGYTF.

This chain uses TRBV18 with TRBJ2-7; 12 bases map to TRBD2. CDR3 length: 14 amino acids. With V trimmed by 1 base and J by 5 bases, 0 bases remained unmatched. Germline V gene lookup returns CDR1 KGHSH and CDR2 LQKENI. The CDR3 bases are TGTGCCAGCTCACCACGGACTAGCGGGAACGAGCAGTACTTC. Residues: CASSPRTSGNEQYF.

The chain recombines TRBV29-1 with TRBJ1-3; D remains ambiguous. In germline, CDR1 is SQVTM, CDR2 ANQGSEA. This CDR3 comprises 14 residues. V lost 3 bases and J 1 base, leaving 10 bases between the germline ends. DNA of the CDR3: TGCAGCGTTGATCGCGGTCAGTCTGGAAACACCATATATTTT. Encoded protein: CSVDRGQSGNTIYF.